A few counts support the clone carrying this T cell receptor (beta chain). No antigen is known for it. One entry per CDR3 protein, called by TCRdb with MiXCR from the 5' RACE reads. The sample contains about 1.7 million distinct CDR3 sequences, about 32% of which appear only once. The sample belongs to a study of identical twins. Findings of the study overall: In drawing conclusions, the study used cross-sectional statistical analysis and did not follow the same donors.

The receptor comes from a newborn girl in good health. Sequenced input: cord blood.

For the CDR3, the DNA is TGCGCCAGCAGCTTGAAGACAGGGGTCAGCTCCTACAATGAGCAGTTCTTC. Its translation: CASSLKTGVSSYNEQFF. The rearrangement uses TRBV5-1 and TRBJ2-1, with TRBD1 identical over 8 bases. Germline CDR1 SGHRS, CDR2 YFSETQ. There are 17 residues in the CDR3. J lost 0 bases, V lost 1 base, and 6 bases had no gene match.